Below, 23 T cell receptor beta chains from the same sample are listed, as sequenced in a study of T cell repertoires in cytomegalovirus infection. Each CDR3 protein is one row after TCRdb ran MiXCR on the reads. The data show 740,000 or so distinct CDR3 sequences, 35% seen once. The sample taken for sequencing was PBMCs. The receptors here all came from a human donor in good health (CMV status not recorded). Some clones in this sample may be carry-over from other donors' samples.

The CDR3 DNA follows: TGTGCCAGCAGCTTACAAGGAACTGATAAGCCCCAGCATTTT. Translated: CASSLQGTDKPQHF. The chain couples TRBV7-2 to TRBJ1-5; D unresolved. There are 14 residues in the CDR3. Trimming took 2 bases from V and 8 from J, leaving 13 bases between them. The germline V gene encodes CDR1 SGHTA and CDR2 FQGNSA.

V is TRBV7-6 and J is TRBJ1-4, with no clear D. The length of the CDR3 is 18 residues. V dropped 7 bases and J dropped 5 bases, with 26 bases sitting between them. Germline-derived CDR1 and CDR2 are SGHVS and FNYEAQ. CDR3 protein: CASTNSKRPDVENEKLFF. DNA for the CDR3: TGTGCCAGCACCAACTCTAAGCGTCCGGACGTGGAAAATGAAAAACTGTTTTTT.

This clonotype showed up many times. J is TRBJ1-5 and V is TRBV27; D remains unclear. Trimming took off 6 bases at V and 4 bases at J, with 16 bases between the two ends. The germline CDR1 and CDR2 sequences are MNHEY and SMNVEV (reference sequence). The CDR3 extends over 15 amino acids. The DNA of the CDR3 is TGTGCCAGCAGGCAACAGTTTCTGGGGAATCAGCCCCAGCATTTT. Translated, it gives CASRQQFLGNQPQHF.

The sample holds a few counts of this clonotype. The chain joins TRBV27 to TRBJ1-2; 8 nucleotides align to TRBD1. With 5 bases clipped from V and 4 bases from J, the junction kept 9 bases outside the gene matches. Germline values: CDR1 MNHEY, CDR2 SMNVEV (reference sequence). This CDR3 is 15 amino acids long. The DNA for the CDR3 is TGTGCCAGCAGTCCCGGACAGGGAGTCAGCTATGGCTACACCTTC. This sequence encodes CASSPGQGVSYGYTF.

The chain carries TRBV29-1 and TRBJ1-5; 10 nucleotides agree with TRBD1. With 6 bases clipped from V and 11 bases from J, the junction kept 7 bases outside the gene matches. CDR3 length: 12 residues. Germline V CDR1 and CDR2: SQVTM, ANQGSEA. For the CDR3, the DNA is TGCAGCGTCGGACAGGGGGATGGAGCCCAGCATTTT. It codes for CSVGQGDGAQHF. Drawing the rest from reference TRBV29-1 and TRBJ1-5, the complete variable domain is SAVISQKPSRDICQRGTSLTIQCQVDSQVTMMFWYRQQPGQSLTLIATANQGSEATYESGFVIDKFPISRPNLTFSTLTVSNMSPEDSSIYLCSVGQGDGAQHFGDGTRLSIL.

The sample holds many counts of this clonotype. The gene calls are TRBV7-2 and TRBJ2-7; D gene uncertain. The CDR3 extends over 15 amino acids. Germline V CDR1 and CDR2: SGHTA, FQGNSA. Trimming pared 4 bases from V and 4 bases from J, leaving 17 bases between. The DNA for the CDR3 is TGTGCCAGCAGCTCCGGCCCCTCGTTCGGATACGAGCAGTACTTC. It is translated as CASSSGPSFGYEQYF.

This clonotype was recorded at least ten times. The chain is built from TRBV7-2 and TRBJ1-4; D call uncertain. The CDR3 has 18 residues. The germline gives CDR1 SGHTA, CDR2 FQGNSA. V lost 1 base to trimming and J lost 7 bases, with 22 bases between them. CDR3 residues: CASSLGEGGPKAIEKLFF. The CDR3 DNA follows: TGTGCCAGCAGCTTAGGGGAAGGAGGCCCCAAGGCTATTGAAAAACTGTTTTTT.

This clonotype was found a few times. The chain uses TRBV11-3 and TRBJ2-3; D uncertain. There are 13 residues in the CDR3. Trimming cost V 4 bases and J 2 bases, with 7 bases left between them. CDR1 and CDR2 from the germline V gene are SGHNT and YENEEA. This CDR3 is CASSSETTDTQYF. The CDR3 nucleotides are TGTGCCAGCAGCTCCGAGACCACAGATACGCAGTATTTT.

Details on this clonotype: This may come from a read error, since a much larger clone is one base off. The J gene is TRBJ1-1, the V gene TRBV28, with 8 bases fitting TRBD1. Germline V gives CDR1 MDHEN, CDR2 SYDVKM. The CDR3 has 14 residues. The CDR3 sequence: CDSSLYRGDTEAFF. The DNA for the CDR3 is TGTGACAGCAGTTTATACAGGGGGGACACTGAAGCTTTCTTT.

This clonotype was recorded at least ten times. V and J are TRBV7-2 and TRBJ2-4; TRBD2 is a possible D gene (5 bases). V was clipped by 5 bases and J by 2 bases, with 7 bases between them. The CDR3 covers 13 residues. Germline assignment: CDR1 SGHTA and CDR2 FQGNSA. CDR3 sequence (DNA): TGTGCCAGCAGCCGGGAAACCAAAAACATTCAGTACTTC. Translated, it gives CASSRETKNIQYF.

The V call is TRBV5-4, the J call TRBJ1-5, with D hard to call. The germline V gene encodes CDR1 SGHNT and CDR2 YYREEE (reference sequence). Trimming cost V 2 bases and J 2 bases, with 8 bases left between them. The CDR3 has 14 residues. In nucleotides, the CDR3 is TGTGCCAGCAGCTTTTGGCAGGGCAATCAGCCCCAGCATTTT. Translating gives CASSFWQGNQPQHF.

Many counts were recorded for this clonotype. The rearrangement joins TRBV7-9 to TRBJ2-2; no clear D gene. CDR3 length: 14 amino acids. Germline CDR1 reads SEHNR; CDR2 reads FQNEAQ (reference sequence). V gave up 3 bases and J gave up 0 bases, with 5 bases separating them. CDR3 in DNA: TGTGCCAGCAGCTTTCTTACGAACACCGGGGAGCTGTTTTTT. Amino acid sequence: CASSFLTNTGELFF.

This clonotype was detected a few times. The V call is TRBV28, the J call TRBJ1-1; the D is unclear. Germline CDR1 MDHEN, CDR2 SYDVKM. V was cut by 3 bases and J by 3 bases, with 11 bases left in between. The CDR3 consists of 14 residues. CDR3 residues: CASSFWSVHTEAFF. The CDR3, as DNA: TGTGCCAGCAGTTTTTGGAGCGTCCACACTGAAGCTTTCTTT.

A few counts support this clonotype. The rearrangement uses TRBV20-1 and TRBJ2-3; D ambiguous. CDR1 is DFQATT and CDR2 is SNEGSKA in the germline V gene (reference sequence). This CDR3 spans 10 amino acids. The DNA for the CDR3 is TGCAGCGCCGCCACAGATACGCAGTATTTT. Amino acid sequence: CSAATDTQYF.

This clonotype was counted only a few times. The CDR3 sequence is CASSMRGTGELFF. For the CDR3, the DNA is TGTGCCAGTAGTATGCGGGGCACCGGGGAGCTGTTTTTT. This rearrangement joins TRBV19 to TRBJ2-2; TRBD2 is a possible D gene (6 bases). This CDR3 region has 13 residues. The V gene lost 3 bases and the J gene lost 4 bases, with 6 bases spanning the gap. Germline V gene lookup returns CDR1 LNHDA and CDR2 SQIVND (reference sequence).

CDR3 sequence reads: CASSAGGLNEQFF. The DNA for the CDR3 is TGTGCCAGCAGCGCCGGGGGATTGAATGAGCAGTTCTTC. The genes are TRBV9 and TRBJ2-1, with D possibly TRBD2 on 6 matching bases. CDR3 length equals 13 residues. The germline CDR1 and CDR2 sequences are SGDLS and YYNGEE. The ends were cut back, 3 bases at V and 7 bases at J, with 11 bases in the middle.

Comment on this clonotype: This CDR3 is missing its conserved last phenylalanine or tryptophan, likely due to a read error. The chain links TRBV6-8 to TRBJ1-2, with 7 bases matching TRBD1. CDR1 and CDR2 from the germline V gene are MNHGY and SAAAGT. V lost 7 bases and J lost 8; bases outside the gene matches: 7. The CDR3 sequence is 12 residues long. The CDR3 coding sequence is TGTGCCAGCAAACAGGGGCGGCGGGGCTACACCTTA. Its protein is CASKQGRRGYTL.

This clonotype was picked up a small number of times. The CDR3 loop is CASSLSRIIWFF. As DNA, the CDR3 is TGTGCCAGCAGTTTAAGCCGAATCATATGGTTCTTC. The chain employs TRBV12-3 or TRBV12-4 and TRBJ2-1; unclear D gene. This CDR3 has 12 amino acids. Trimming left V 2 bases short and J 15 bases short, with 14 bases between.

As to this clonotype: At one boundary the junction diverges from the germline segment, which might be a read error. The rearrangement uses TRBV12-3 or TRBV12-4 and TRBJ1-5; D gene unclear. The CDR3 spans 14 residues. The CDR3 protein is CANSFDTYNQPQHF. The CDR3 DNA reads as TGTGCCAACAGTTTTGACACCTACAATCAGCCCCAGCATTTT.

This clonotype was seen repeatedly, ten times or more. This sequence joins TRBV7-2 and TRBJ2-3; D is uncertain. Trimming pared 1 base from V and 2 bases from J, leaving 10 bases between. The germline CDR1 and CDR2 sequences are SGHTA and FQGNSA. This CDR3 comprises 15 residues. CDR3 in amino acids: CASSLGPELTDTQYF. The CDR3 DNA is TGTGCCAGCAGCTTAGGGCCGGAGCTCACAGATACGCAGTATTTT.

The chain links TRBV15 to TRBJ1-1, with D unresolved. V dropped 3 bases and J dropped 2 bases, with 10 bases sitting between them. CDR1 and CDR2 (germline): LNHNV, YYDKDF (reference sequence). This CDR3 has 14 amino acids. Written as DNA, the CDR3 is TGTGCCACCAGCAGGGGTGCGTCCAACACTGAAGCTTTCTTT. Amino acids: CATSRGASNTEAFF.

Regarding this clonotype: One junction end disagrees with the germline gene, perhaps due to a read error. The J gene is TRBJ1-6, the V gene TRBV7-2; D unresolved. From germline, CDR1 is SGHTA and CDR2 FQGNSA. This CDR3 comprises 15 residues. The chain's CDR3 is CDSSLDESLNSPLHF. CDR3 nucleotide sequence: TGTGACAGCAGCTTAGACGAAAGTCTTAATTCACCCCTCCACTTT.

This clonotype occurred once. The chain carries TRBV28 and TRBJ2-7; 9 bases align to TRBD1. With V trimmed by 5 bases and J by 2 bases, 10 bases remained unmatched. Germline V gives CDR1 MDHEN, CDR2 SYDVKM. This CDR3 contains 16 residues. Here the CDR3 reads CASSQAGTGLPYEQYF. As DNA, the CDR3 is TGTGCCAGCAGTCAAGCCGGGACAGGGCTCCCCTACGAGCAGTACTTC.